The present entry profiles one T cell receptor (beta chain) with its context. The sample is drawn from a study of blood T cell repertoires in COVID-19. Across the whole study: COVID-19 samples, acute and convalescent, were from the United States, Italy and Spain.

In the authors' methods: The authors estimated nucleated cell counts from reference gene primer amplification. Using immunoSEQ multiplex PCR, the repertoire was profiled, and TCRdb retains in-frame clones only, with some absent. The D gene and trimming were derived from the DNA, and the V and J assignments and clone size from that table. The sample has about 120,000 clones, 88% seen once. V lost 6 bases to trimming and J lost 0 bases, with 19 bases between them. Germline-derived CDR1 and CDR2 are SGHNT and YYREEE (reference sequence). The CDR3 is 17 residues long. The chain combines TRBV5-4 with TRBJ1-3, with unresolved D. Sequencing was performed on peripheral blood. The sequence came from a human donor in a cohort sampled during active COVID-19. This CDR3 is CASTRGPRRDSGNTIYF. As DNA, the CDR3 is TGTGCCAGCACCCGCGGTCCTAGGCGGGACTCTGGAAACACCATATATTTT.